The 27 T cell receptor beta chains presented below share a single source sample, sequenced in a study of Ad26.COV2.S vaccination and SARS-CoV-2 variants. Repertoires were generated with immunoSEQ multiplex PCR, while TCRdb's copy carries only in-frame clones and drops some. The sample contains some 420,000 clones, 85% to 90% of which appear only once. Specified treatment: around 19 received Ad26.COV2.S at low or high dose, single or two shots; about 5 received placebo; per-sample allocation not given. Sampling occurred on day 63 after the first vaccine or placebo injection. Sequences were derived from peripheral blood, sampled in a trial of Ad26.COV2.S vaccine versus placebo. Receptor source: a person between 18 and 65 years old who received the Ad26.COV2.S COVID-19 vaccine or a placebo.

The V call is TRBV7-9, the J call TRBJ2-1; a weak D match, TRBD1 (5 bases). V was pared by 5 bases and J by 5 bases, with 25 bases between. Germline V gene lookup returns CDR1 SEHNR and CDR2 FQNEAQ (reference sequence). The CDR3 is 18 residues long. Here the CDR3 reads CASSPGRGVTDLNNEQFF. The CDR3 DNA reads as TGTGCCAGCAGCCCCGGTAGAGGCGTGACAGACCTTAACAATGAGCAGTTCTTC.

The chain uses TRBV7-3 and TRBJ2-7, with a tentative D call TRBD1 (6 bases). Germline V gene sequence: CDR1 SGHTA, CDR2 FQGTGA. This CDR3 region has 14 residues. Trimming stripped 4 bases from V and 7 bases from J, with 17 bases between. CDR3 sequence: CASSSTGNSREQYF. The CDR3 DNA follows: TGTGCCAGCAGCTCTACAGGGAATTCGCGGGAGCAGTACTTC.

The chain is built from TRBV3-1 (or the pseudogene TRBV3-2) and TRBJ2-5, with D tentatively TRBD1 (6 bases). V was pared by 6 bases and J by 4 bases, with 15 bases between. The CDR3 is made up of 14 amino acids. Germline-derived CDR1 and CDR2 are LGHDT and YNNKEL (reference sequence). The CDR3: CASSPTGFTETQYF. The CDR3 DNA sequence: TGTGCCAGCAGTCCTACAGGGTTTACAGAGACCCAGTACTTC.

The chain employs TRBV4-1 and TRBJ2-7; 12 positions match TRBD2. The CDR3 runs to 17 residues. V was pared by 0 bases and J by 3 bases, with 6 bases of the junction left unmatched. Germline assignment: CDR1 MGHRA and CDR2 YSYEKL. The CDR3 DNA reads as TGCGCCAGCAGCCAAGAGGGCCTAGCGGGGGGGCTCTACGAGCAGTACTTC. It yields the protein CASSQEGLAGGLYEQYF.

V and J are TRBV7-9 and TRBJ2-5; D may be TRBD1 (6 bases). V lost 5 bases and J lost 8, with 12 bases in between. The CDR3 is 12 amino acids. Per the germline V gene, CDR1 is SEHNR and CDR2 is FQNEAQ (reference sequence). The CDR3 sequence: CASSEGVATQYF. The DNA of the CDR3 is TGTGCCAGCAGCGAGGGGGTCGCTACCCAGTACTTC.

The chain uses TRBV20-1 and TRBJ2-7; tentatively, D is TRBD1 or TRBD2 (5 bases each). Germline loops: CDR1 DFQATT, CDR2 SNEGSKA (reference sequence). Trimming stripped 6 bases from V and 3 bases from J, with 15 bases between. The CDR3 loop spans 13 amino acids. DNA of the CDR3: TGCAGTGCCAGTCGGGGCGTTGGCTACGAGCAGTACTTC. This encodes CSASRGVGYEQYF.

This sequence joins TRBV21-1 and TRBJ2-2; the table names TRBD1, a call not compared with the DNA. TRBV21-1 is assigned pseudogene status. This CDR3 has 17 residues. The CDR3 DNA reads as TGTGCCAGCACCTCCGGGACAAAGACAGCGAACACCGGGGAGCTGTTTTTT. Its protein product is CASTSGTKTANTGELFF.

The CDR3 bases are TGTGCCAGCAGAGAGGGGCAGGTTAGAACCAATGAGCAGTTCTTC. Translating it yields CASREGQVRTNEQFF. The chain employs TRBV2 and TRBJ2-1; D may match TRBD1 or TRBD2 (5 bases each). From germline, CDR1 is SNHLY and CDR2 FYNNEI. CDR3 length: 15 amino acids. V shed 6 bases and J shed 6 bases, with 18 bases lying between them.

The CDR3: CASGRRPQNTGELFF. The DNA of the CDR3 is TGTGCCAGCGGCCGGAGGCCTCAGAACACCGGGGAGCTGTTTTTT. The gene calls are TRBV7-2 and TRBJ2-2; TRBD2 is a possible D gene (5 bases). Per germline, CDR1 SGHTA and CDR2 FQGNSA. Trimming removed 8 bases at V and 1 base at J, with 14 bases between. The CDR3 is 15 residues long.

This rearrangement joins TRBV29-1 to TRBJ2-7, with 7 bases identical to TRBD1. The V segment lost 7 bases and the J segment 0 bases; nucleotides outside the gene matches: 6. The CDR3 has 13 residues. Germline V lookup: CDR1 SQVTM, CDR2 ANQGSEA. The CDR3 sequence is CSARRTGSYEQYF. The DNA for the CDR3 is TGCAGCGCCCGGCGGACAGGCTCCTACGAGCAGTACTTC.

V and J are TRBV6-2 or TRBV6-3 and TRBJ1-4; D is ambiguous. Per germline, CDR1 MNHEY and CDR2 SVGEGT. The V end lost 6 bases, the J end lost 6 bases, and 14 bases lay between the germline ends. CDR3 length equals 14 residues. CDR3 nucleotide sequence: TGTGCCAGCAGCCATTCGGCGCTCTATGAAAAACTGTTTTTT. This gives the protein CASSHSALYEKLFF.

The chain recombines TRBV5-4 with TRBJ1-1; a possible D gene is TRBD1 (5 bases). Germline V CDR1 and CDR2: SGHNT, YYREEE (reference sequence). V lost 2 bases and J lost 2, with 7 bases in between. CDR3 size: 13 residues. Here the CDR3 reads CASSFGHNTEAFF. The CDR3, as DNA: TGTGCCAGCAGCTTCGGACACAACACTGAAGCTTTCTTT.

CDR3 sequence reads: CATRPLRGPYQETQYF. DNA of the CDR3: TGTGCCACCCGGCCGTTAAGAGGGCCCTACCAAGAGACCCAGTACTTC. The rearrangement joins TRBV15 to TRBJ2-5; a possible D gene is TRBD2 (5 bases). There are 16 residues in the CDR3. Trimming removed 8 bases from V and 0 bases from J, with 19 bases in between. Germline CDR1 and CDR2: LNHNV and YYDKDF (reference sequence).

The chain combines TRBV5-6 with TRBJ1-2; TRBD1 matches at 7 bases. V was pared by 2 bases and J by 2 bases, with 6 bases of the junction left unmatched. CDR1 and CDR2 from the germline V gene are SGHDT and YYEEEE. This CDR3 spans 15 amino acids. CDR3 residues: CASSFAATGNYGYTF. The CDR3 region has the DNA TGTGCCAGCAGCTTTGCAGCGACAGGGAACTATGGCTACACCTTC.

The rearrangement joins TRBV5-6 to TRBJ1-1; 8 nucleotides agree with TRBD1. V lost 2 bases, J lost 1 base, and 10 bases stayed unmatched. CDR1 and CDR2 from the germline V gene are SGHDT and YYEEEE. The CDR3 length is 17 residues. CDR3 amino acids: CASSFFGTGSWNTEAFF. CDR3 nucleotides: TGTGCCAGCAGCTTCTTTGGGACAGGCTCTTGGAACACTGAAGCTTTCTTT. Variable domain in full (rest from reference TRBV5-6 and TRBJ1-1): DAGVTQSPTHLIKTRGQQVTLRCSPKSGHDTVSWYQQALGQGPQFIFQYYEEEERQRGNFPDRFSGHQFPNYSSELNVNALLLGDSALYLCASSFFGTGSWNTEAFFGQGTRLTVV.

In this sample, this clone turned up once. The chain has TRBV7-3 and TRBJ1-6; D possibly corresponds to TRBD1 (6 bases). V lost 4 bases and J lost 4, with 14 bases in between. CDR3 length: 16 residues. Per germline, CDR1 SGHTA and CDR2 FQGTGA. As DNA, the CDR3 is TGTGCCAGCAGCTCCGCAGAGGGGGGGTATAATTCACCCCTCCACTTT. Protein product: CASSSAEGGYNSPLHF.

V and J are TRBV5-1 and TRBJ2-7, with D unclear. This CDR3 has 15 residues. Germline V gene sequence: CDR1 SGHRS, CDR2 YFSETQ. Trimming cost V 4 bases and J 0 bases, with 14 bases left between them. CDR3 residues: CASSGKDVLSYEQYF. CDR3 sequence (DNA): TGCGCCAGCAGCGGTAAAGACGTACTCTCCTACGAGCAGTACTTC.

CDR3: CASSQTGKAYEQYF. The CDR3 region has the DNA TGCGCCAGCAGCCAAACAGGTAAAGCCTACGAGCAGTACTTC. The V call is TRBV4-1, the J call TRBJ2-7, with D perhaps TRBD1 (5 bases). Germline assignment: CDR1 MGHRA and CDR2 YSYEKL. The CDR3 is 14 amino acids. V was shortened by 2 bases and J by 2 bases, with 10 bases between the two germline ends.

The rearrangement joins TRBV11-3 to TRBJ2-7; TRBD2 matches 8 bases. This CDR3 is built from 15 residues. The trim removed 3 bases at V and 1 base at J, leaving 5 bases unmatched. CDR1 is SGHNT, CDR2 YENEEA, per germline. The CDR3 sequence is CASSFGGGKSYEQYF. CDR3 bases: TGTGCCAGCAGCTTCGGCGGGGGGAAGTCCTACGAGCAGTACTTC. Variable domain in full (rest from reference TRBV11-3 and TRBJ2-7): EAGVVQSPRYKIIEKKQPVAFWCNPISGHNTLYWYLQNLGQGPELLIRYENEEAVDDSQLPKDRFSAERLKGVDSTLKIQPAELGDSAVYLCASSFGGGKSYEQYFGPGTRLTVT.

J is TRBJ2-1 and V is TRBV9; D possibly corresponds to TRBD2 (5 bases). The length of the CDR3 is 13 residues. CDR1 SGDLS and CDR2 YYNGEE come from the germline V gene. Trimming left V 4 bases short and J 6 bases short, with 11 bases between. The DNA for the CDR3 is TGTGCCAGCAGCCCAGGACTTTCCAATGAGCAGTTCTTC. Translated, it gives CASSPGLSNEQFF.

V usage is TRBV7-6 and J usage is TRBJ2-7; TRBD1 aligns across 7 bases. The J segment lost 0 bases and the V segment lost 3 bases, leaving 5 bases of the junction unmatched. Germline loops: CDR1 SGHVS, CDR2 FNYEAQ. This CDR3 is 15 amino acids long. CDR3 sequence reads: CASSLTGIFSYEQYF. CDR3 nucleotide sequence: TGTGCCAGCAGCTTGACAGGGATCTTCTCCTACGAGCAGTACTTC.

V usage is TRBV19 and J usage is TRBJ1-5; 12 bases fit TRBD1. The germline V gene encodes CDR1 LNHDA and CDR2 SQIVND (reference sequence). With V trimmed by 2 bases and J by 6 bases, 8 bases remained unmatched. The CDR3 runs to 17 residues. The CDR3 here is CASSILSGTGGFQPQHF. In DNA form, the CDR3 reads TGTGCCAGTAGTATACTCTCCGGGACAGGGGGCTTTCAGCCCCAGCATTTT.

The sample holds one count of this clone. The V call is TRBV11-1, the J call TRBJ2-3; D is undetermined. CDR3 length: 13 amino acids. Trimming stripped 2 bases from V and 4 bases from J, with 7 bases between. Germline V gene lookup returns CDR1 SGHAT and CDR2 FQDESV (reference sequence). The CDR3 coding sequence is TGTGCCAGCAGCTTACCCCAGGCAGATACGCAGTATTTT. It specifies CASSLPQADTQYF. Complete variable domain (other parts from reference TRBV11-1 and TRBJ2-3): EAEVAQSPRYKITEKSQAVAFWCDPISGHATLYWYRQILGQGPELLVQFQDESVVDDSQLPKDRFSAERLKGVDSTLKIQPAELGDSAMYLCASSLPQADTQYFGPGTRLTVL.

The chain combines TRBV10-3 with TRBJ2-2; D remains ambiguous. The germline V gene encodes CDR1 ENHRY and CDR2 SYGVKD. Trimming removed 3 bases at V and 9 bases at J, with 8 bases between. CDR3 length equals 12 residues. The CDR3 DNA follows: TGTGCCATCAGTGATTCTATCCGGGAGCTGTTTTTT. As protein: CAISDSIRELFF.

The chain has TRBV12-3 or TRBV12-4 and TRBJ2-1, with a weak D call TRBD2 (5 bases). V dropped 6 bases and J dropped 10 bases, with 16 bases sitting between them. The CDR3 extends over 13 amino acids. CDR3 sequence reads: CASRPPGRGEQFF. For the CDR3, the DNA is TGTGCCAGCAGACCACCGGGCCGAGGGGAGCAGTTCTTC.

This rearrangement joins TRBV5-1 to TRBJ2-1; D gene uncertain. V dropped 2 bases and J dropped 8 bases, with 14 bases sitting between them. CDR3 size: 14 residues. In germline, CDR1 is SGHRS, CDR2 YFSETQ. The CDR3 loop reads CASSFGSADDEQFF. The CDR3 bases are TGCGCCAGCAGCTTTGGTTCGGCGGACGATGAGCAGTTCTTC.

The chain joins TRBV6-6 to TRBJ1-5; the D is unclear. Between the trimmed V and J ends, which lost 0 bases and 4 bases, there was a span of 7 bases. The CDR3 has 14 amino acids. The germline V gene has CDR1 MNHNY and CDR2 SVGAGI (reference sequence). The CDR3 sequence is CASSYSRENQPQHF. Here the CDR3 DNA reads TGTGCCAGCAGTTACTCTCGGGAGAATCAGCCCCAGCATTTT.